This TCR beta chain was found in a study of blood T cell repertoires in COVID-19 (dated by TCRdb to between 2020 and 2021). Context from the whole study: Samples from collaborators originated in the United States, Italy and Spain and spanned both the acute and convalescent phases of COVID-19. The prospective study material was composed of cDNA or gDNA derived from T cells, B-cell-depleted T cells, or PBMCs. The dataset comprised deeply sampled blood TCRbeta repertoires from subjects exposed to, actively infected with, or recovered from COVID-19. The repertoires were released in a freely available public database meant as a resource for research on the immune response to SARS-CoV-2. The samples were drawn from two sources: the first 160 participants of the ongoing ImmuneRACE study, and 1,254 subjects contributed by 6 global collaborators. Nearly every sample came with metadata listing a de-identified subject ID, COVID-19 status, age in years and sex. Where HLA class I and class II types were available, the types were taken from metadata supplied by the sample provider, not from assay-based typing. Overall results and qualifications from the work: The quantity of clinical and demographic metadata differed by source and by participant and was supplied without curation.

TCRbeta CDR3 regions were amplified from genomic DNA by means of the immunoSEQ Assay, a bias-controlled multiplex PCR. In the paper's pipeline: Within the assay, amplification of reference gene primers was used to estimate how many nucleated cells each sample contained. To quantify the absolute abundance of each unique TCRbeta CDR3 rearrangement, sequence reads were collapsed and filtered. For each sample, productive Simpson clonality was calculated as the square root of Simpson's diversity index across productive rearrangements. TCRdb holds this immuneACCESS table with in-frame rearrangements only. Some clones are missing; in checked studies, unresolved V genes explain under half, and the rest has no known cause. D and trimming come from the DNA, and the V and J calls and clone size come from that table. The sample has nearly 70,000 clones on record, approximately 88% of them singletons. The biggest ten clones account for over 6% of the sample.

The collaborating institutions used their own protocols to collect whole blood in K2EDTA tubes. For TCRbeta analysis, collaborator samples were shipped as frozen whole blood, as isolated PBMCs, or as DNA extracted from either sample type. Points on this clone: What antigen it recognizes has not been identified. No base quality values were provided; no much bigger clone lies one nucleotide off. In the same sample, other DNA sequences code for this CDR3.

Sequenced input: peripheral blood. The TCR was taken from a woman in her 70s with acute or convalescent COVID-19.

The nucleotide sequence is TGTGCCAGTAGTAGAGGGACTGGTTCCTACGAGCAGTACTTC. It specifies CASSRGTGSYEQYF. This receptor chain uses TRBV19 and TRBJ2-7, with TRBD2 tentatively as D gene (6 bases match). The junction carries 11 bases between V and J, which are trimmed by 4 bases and 1 base respectively. CDR1 is given as LNHDA and CDR2 as SQIVND, both from the germline V gene (reference sequence). The CDR3, cysteine through phenylalanine, is 14 amino acids long. CDR3 DNA is the only sequence kept; it has 42 bases, read in frame from the first base.